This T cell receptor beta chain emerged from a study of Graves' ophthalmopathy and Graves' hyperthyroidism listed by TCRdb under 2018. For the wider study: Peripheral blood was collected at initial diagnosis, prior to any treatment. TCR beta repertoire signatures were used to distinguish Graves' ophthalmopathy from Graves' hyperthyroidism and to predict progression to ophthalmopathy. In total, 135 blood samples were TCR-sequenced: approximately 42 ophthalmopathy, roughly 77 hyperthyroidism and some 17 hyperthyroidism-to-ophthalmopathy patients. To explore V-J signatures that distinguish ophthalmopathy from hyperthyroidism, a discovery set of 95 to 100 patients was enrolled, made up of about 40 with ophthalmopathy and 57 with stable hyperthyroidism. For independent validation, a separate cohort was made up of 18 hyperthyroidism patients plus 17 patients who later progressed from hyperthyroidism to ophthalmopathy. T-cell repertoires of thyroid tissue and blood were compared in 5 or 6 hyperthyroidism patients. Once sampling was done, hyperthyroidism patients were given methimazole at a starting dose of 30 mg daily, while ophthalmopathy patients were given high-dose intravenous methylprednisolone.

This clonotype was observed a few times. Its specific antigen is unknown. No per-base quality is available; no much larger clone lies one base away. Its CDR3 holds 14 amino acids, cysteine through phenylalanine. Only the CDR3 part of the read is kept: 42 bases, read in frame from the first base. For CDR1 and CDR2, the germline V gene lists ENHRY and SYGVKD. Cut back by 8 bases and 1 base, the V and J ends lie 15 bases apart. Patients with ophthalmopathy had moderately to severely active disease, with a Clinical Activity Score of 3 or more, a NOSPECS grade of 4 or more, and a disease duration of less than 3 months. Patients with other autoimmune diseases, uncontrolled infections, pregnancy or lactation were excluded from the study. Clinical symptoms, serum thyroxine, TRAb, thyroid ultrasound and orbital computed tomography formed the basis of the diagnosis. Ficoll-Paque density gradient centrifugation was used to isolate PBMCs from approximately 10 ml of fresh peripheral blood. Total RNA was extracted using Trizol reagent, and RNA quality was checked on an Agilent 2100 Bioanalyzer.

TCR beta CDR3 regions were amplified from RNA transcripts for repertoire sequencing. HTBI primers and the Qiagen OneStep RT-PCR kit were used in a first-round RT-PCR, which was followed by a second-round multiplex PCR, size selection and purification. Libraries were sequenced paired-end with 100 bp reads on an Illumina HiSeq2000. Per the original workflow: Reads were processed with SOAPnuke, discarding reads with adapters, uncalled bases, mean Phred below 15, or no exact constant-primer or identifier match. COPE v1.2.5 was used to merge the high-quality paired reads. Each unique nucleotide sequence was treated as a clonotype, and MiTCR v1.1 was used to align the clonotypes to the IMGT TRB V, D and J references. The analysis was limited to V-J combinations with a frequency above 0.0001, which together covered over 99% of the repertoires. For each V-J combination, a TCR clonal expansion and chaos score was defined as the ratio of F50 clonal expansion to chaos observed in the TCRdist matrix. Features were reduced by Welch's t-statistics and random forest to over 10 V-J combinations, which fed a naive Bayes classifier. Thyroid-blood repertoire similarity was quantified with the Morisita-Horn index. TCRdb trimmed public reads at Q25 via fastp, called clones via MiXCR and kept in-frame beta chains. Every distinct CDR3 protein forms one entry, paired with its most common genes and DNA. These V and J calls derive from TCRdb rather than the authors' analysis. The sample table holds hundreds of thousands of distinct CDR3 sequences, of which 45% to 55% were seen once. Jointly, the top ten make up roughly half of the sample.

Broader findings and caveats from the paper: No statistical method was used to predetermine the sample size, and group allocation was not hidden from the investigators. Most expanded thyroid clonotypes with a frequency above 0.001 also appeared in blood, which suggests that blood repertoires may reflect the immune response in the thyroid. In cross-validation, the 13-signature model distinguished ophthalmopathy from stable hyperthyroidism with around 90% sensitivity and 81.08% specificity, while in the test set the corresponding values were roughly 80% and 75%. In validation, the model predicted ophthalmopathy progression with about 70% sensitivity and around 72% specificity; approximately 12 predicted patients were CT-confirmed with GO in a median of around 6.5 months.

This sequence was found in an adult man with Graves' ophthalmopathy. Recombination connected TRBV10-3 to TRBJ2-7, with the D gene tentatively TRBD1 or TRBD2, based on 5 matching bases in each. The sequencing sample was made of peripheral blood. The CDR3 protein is CAIEGVRGSYEQYF. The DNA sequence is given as TGTGCCATCGAGGGTGTGAGGGGTTCCTACGAGCAGTACTTC.